Following are 28 T cell receptor beta chains from one sample sequenced in a study of T-cell memory formation after mild COVID-19 (TCRdb year 2021). The library was obtained by 5' RACE. Sequencing instrument: Illumina NovaSeq 6000. Using fastp at Q25 and MiXCR, TCRdb reprocessed the public reads and kept productive beta chains. Duplicate CDR3 protein sequences are folded into a single record with the most common DNA and genes. Here the sample has roughly 110,000 distinct CDR3 sequences; around 11% occur a single time. In total, the top ten clones hold more than 25% of the sample. The sample was PBMCs or a T cell subset sorted from them (not recorded which). The source is an adult woman who had mild COVID-19 (a few samples of this study predate the infection). The sample titles of this study are shuffled in the database, so cell type and time point are left out; the donor was told from shared clones.

This clonotype was seen a handful of times. V gene TRBV4-2 combines with J gene TRBJ2-2, with 7 bases fitting TRBD2. V was pared by 0 bases and J by 4 bases, with 5 bases of the junction left unmatched. The CDR3 spans 16 residues. Germline CDR1 LGHNA, CDR2 YNFKEQ. In DNA, the CDR3 is TGTGCCAGCAGCCAAGAGGTCGGGGGGACCACCGGGGAGCTGTTTTTT. As protein: CASSQEVGGTTGELFF.

This chain uses TRBV9 with TRBJ2-7; D is uncertain. Germline CDR1 and CDR2: SGDLS and YYNGEE. Trimming took 0 bases from V and 4 from J, leaving 14 bases between them. CDR3 length: 15 residues. Here the CDR3 DNA reads TGTGCCAGCAGCGTAGTGGCAGACCCGGTTTACGAGCAGTACTTC. Its protein product is CASSVVADPVYEQYF.

The chain combines TRBV13 with TRBJ2-5; D might be TRBD1 (6 bases). The CDR3 contains 15 residues. Germline V CDR1 and CDR2: PRHDT, FYEKMQ (reference sequence). Trimming shortened V by 5 bases and J by 2 bases, and 15 bases separated the two germline ends. The CDR3 loop reads CASSTTGLGQETQYF. CDR3 DNA sequence: TGTGCCAGCAGCACCACAGGGTTGGGTCAAGAGACCCAGTACTTC.

This clonotype has only a few counts. This chain uses TRBV27 with TRBJ1-2; 8 bases are shared with TRBD1. V dropped 5 bases and J dropped 2; count of bases not matched to a gene: 4. CDR3 length equals 14 residues. Germline CDR1 MNHEY, CDR2 SMNVEV (reference sequence). The CDR3 coding sequence is TGTGCCAGCAGTATGGGACAGGCCAACTATGGCTACACCTTC. This sequence encodes CASSMGQANYGYTF.

This clonotype was seen only a few times. The V and J genes are TRBV20-1 and TRBJ2-7; TRBD1 matches 7 bases. The V gene's germline CDR1 is DFQATT and CDR2 SNEGSKA (reference sequence). V was clipped by 0 bases and J by 1 base; unmatched bases: 3. CDR3 length: 14 amino acids. CDR3 bases: TGCAGTGCTAGAGACCGGGACAGATCCTACGAGCAGTACTTC. It encodes CSARDRDRSYEQYF.

This clonotype came up a few times. This chain links TRBV11-2 with TRBJ2-1; no firm D call. This CDR3 spans 17 amino acids. Germline V gene data show CDR1 as SGHAT and CDR2 as FQNNGV. V lost 5 bases, J lost 0 bases, and 17 bases lay in between. The CDR3 protein is CASSIYYSLSSYNEQFF. The CDR3 DNA sequence: TGTGCCAGCAGCATATACTACAGCCTGAGCTCCTACAATGAGCAGTTCTTC.

The gene calls are TRBV7-3 and TRBJ2-2, with a possible D match to TRBD2 (6 bases). The CDR3 sequence is 15 residues long. Germline CDR1 reads SGHTA; CDR2 reads FQGTGA. The ends were cut back, 5 bases at V and 1 base at J, with 11 bases in the middle. In DNA, the CDR3 is TGTGCCAGCAGCGGGGGACTCCAGAACACCGGGGAGCTGTTTTTT. Its translation: CASSGGLQNTGELFF.

This clonotype was seen a few times. V gene TRBV29-1 combines with J gene TRBJ2-5, with D perhaps matching TRBD2 (6 bases). Trimming removed 1 base at V and 3 bases at J, with 12 bases between. Germline values: CDR1 SQVTM, CDR2 ANQGSEA. The CDR3 loop spans 14 amino acids. CDR3: CSVEGLAYEETQYF. The DNA of the CDR3 is TGCAGCGTTGAAGGGCTAGCGTATGAAGAGACCCAGTACTTC.

The sample holds many counts of this clonotype. This chain connects TRBV12-5 to TRBJ2-5, with D tentatively TRBD2 (6 bases). CDR3 size: 16 residues. V lost 4 bases and J lost 4, with 19 bases in between. The germline gives CDR1 LGHNT, CDR2 FRNRAP. The CDR3, as DNA: TGTGCTAGTGGTTACGGTTTGCGGGGAGTTGGAGAGACCCAGTACTTC. Protein sequence: CASGYGLRGVGETQYF.

This clonotype occurred a few times. The rearrangement links TRBV6-6 to TRBJ2-7; D gene unclear. The CDR3 consists of 14 residues. Germline values: CDR1 MNHNY, CDR2 SVGAGI (reference sequence). Trimming stripped 2 bases from V and 6 bases from J, with 14 bases between. CDR3 bases: TGTGCCAGCAGTTACGCGAACACTCCCCGCGAGCAGTACTTC. Its protein is CASSYANTPREQYF.

V usage is TRBV6-2 or TRBV6-3 and J usage is TRBJ2-3; TRBD2 matches at 12 bases. The germline V gene encodes CDR1 MNHEY and CDR2 SVGEGT. J gave up 3 bases and V 2 bases, and 12 bases lay outside the gene matches. The length of the CDR3 is 19 residues. The CDR3 nucleotides are TGTGCCAGCAGTTACCTCCTGATGTGGACTAGCGGGGAAACAGATACGCAGTATTTT. It codes for CASSYLLMWTSGETDTQYF.

This chain joins TRBV6-2 or TRBV6-3 and TRBJ2-7; D is uncertain. Trimming cost V 1 base and J 2 bases, with 9 bases left between them. This CDR3 spans 14 amino acids. Germline CDR1 is MNHEY and CDR2 is SVGEGT. The CDR3 sequence is CASSYYALAYEQYF. The CDR3 DNA sequence: TGTGCCAGCAGTTACTACGCGCTTGCCTACGAGCAGTACTTC.

This clonotype was seen ten or more times. This chain connects TRBV12-3 or TRBV12-4 to TRBJ2-7, with D possibly being TRBD2 (5 bases). The CDR3 extends over 12 amino acids. V gave up 6 bases and J gave up 4 bases, with 10 bases separating them. The CDR3 here is CASSPGGYEQYF. The DNA of the CDR3 is TGTGCCAGCAGCCCGGGCGGGTACGAGCAGTACTTC.

This clonotype has at least ten counts. The chain employs TRBV5-5 and TRBJ2-7, with a possible D match to TRBD2 (6 bases). The germline CDR1 and CDR2 sequences are SGHKS and YYEKEE (reference sequence). The V gene lost 4 bases and the J gene lost 2 bases, with 13 bases spanning the gap. The CDR3 is made up of 14 amino acids. This CDR3 reads CASSRTTGAYEQYF. The CDR3 coding sequence is TGTGCCAGCAGCCGTACGACGGGGGCCTACGAGCAGTACTTC.

This clonotype was seen a handful of times. The genes are TRBV3-1 and TRBJ2-5; TRBD2 matches 8 bases. Germline CDR1 reads LGHDT; CDR2 reads YNNKEL (reference sequence). Unmatched junction bases numbered 6, after V lost 1 base and J lost 5 bases. The CDR3 spans 15 residues. As DNA, the CDR3 is TGTGCCAGCAGCCAAGGACGAGCGGGGGATGAGACCCAGTACTTC. As protein: CASSQGRAGDETQYF.

The chain carries TRBV3-1 and TRBJ2-7; 7 positions match TRBD2. Germline assignment: CDR1 LGHDT and CDR2 YNNKEL (reference sequence). The CDR3 covers 15 residues. After removal of 0 bases from V and 3 bases from J, the junction contained 5 bases not matched to a gene. The CDR3 coding sequence is TGTGCCAGCAGCCAAGAGTTTGGGAGGGGCTACGAGCAGTACTTC. Translated: CASSQEFGRGYEQYF.

This chain joins TRBV24-1 and TRBJ2-1; TRBD2 matches at 7 bases. V was pared by 3 bases and J by 1 base, with 11 bases of the junction left unmatched. The CDR3 consists of 18 residues. The germline gives CDR1 KGHDR, CDR2 SFDVKD. The CDR3 bases are TGTGCCACCAGTGATACTCGGACTAGACTAAAATCCTACAATGAGCAGTTCTTC. This translates into CATSDTRTRLKSYNEQFF.

This clonotype was seen many times. The chain recombines TRBV7-6 with TRBJ2-3; perhaps D is TRBD1 or TRBD2 (5 bases each). The CDR3 has 18 residues. Trimming took 5 bases from V and 6 from J, leaving 27 bases between them. The germline V gene encodes CDR1 SGHVS and CDR2 FNYEAQ. The CDR3 sequence is CASSPGRAFVGVRDTQYF. The CDR3 coding sequence is TGTGCCAGCAGCCCCGGTCGTGCGTTCGTGGGGGTCCGGGATACGCAGTATTTT.

This chain uses TRBV27 with TRBJ2-1, with 9 bases identical to TRBD2. The CDR3 is made up of 15 amino acids. Germline CDR1 MNHEY, CDR2 SMNVEV (reference sequence). The ends lost 3 bases at V and 8 bases at J; junction bases unmatched: 8. The CDR3 nucleotides are TGTGCCAGCAGTTTTTTAGCGGGAGTCGCATATGAGCAGTTCTTC. The encoded protein is CASSFLAGVAYEQFF.

This clonotype has just a few counts. The chain combines TRBV12-3 or TRBV12-4 with TRBJ1-5, with D possibly being TRBD1 (6 bases). Deletions cut 6 bases from V and 4 bases from J, with 10 bases between. The CDR3 extends over 13 amino acids. Here the CDR3 reads CASRGARNQPQHF. CDR3 in DNA: TGTGCCAGCAGGGGGGCTAGGAATCAGCCCCAGCATTTT.

V is TRBV7-9 and J is TRBJ1-2; D perhaps matches TRBD1 (6 bases). CDR1 SEHNR and CDR2 FQNEAQ come from the germline V gene (reference sequence). The CDR3 is made up of 13 amino acids. V lost 4 bases and J 6 bases, leaving 12 bases between the germline ends. Here the CDR3 reads CASSSQGVDGYTF. The CDR3 DNA is TGTGCCAGCAGCTCACAGGGCGTGGATGGCTACACCTTC.

In its sample, this clonotype was seen a few times. J is TRBJ1-3 and V is TRBV3-1; TRBD1 matches 9 bases. The V segment lost 4 bases and the J segment 10 bases; nucleotides outside the gene matches: 11. CDR3 size: 15 residues. Germline V CDR1 and CDR2: LGHDT, YNNKEL (reference sequence). CDR3 region: CASSPGQGRSMTIYF. The CDR3 bases are TGTGCCAGCAGCCCTGGACAGGGGAGGAGTATGACCATATATTTT. The full variable domain, in which reference TRBV3-1 and TRBJ1-3 provide the parts outside the CDR3, is DTAVSQTPKYLVTQMGNDKSIKCEQNLGHDTMYWYKQDSKKFLKIMFSYNNKELIINETVPNRFSPKSPDKAHLNLHINSLELGDSAVYFCASSPGQGRSMTIYFGEGSWLTVV.

This clonotype was seen a handful of times. This rearrangement joins TRBV11-3 to TRBJ2-7; no firm D call. Per germline, CDR1 SGHNT and CDR2 YENEEA. The CDR3 is 13 residues long. Trimming removed 4 bases at V and 3 bases at J, with 10 bases between. CDR3 bases: TGTGCCAGCAGCTCCCGCAATTACTACGAGCAGTACTTC. Protein product: CASSSRNYYEQYF. The complete variable domain, with remaining parts taken from reference TRBV11-3 and TRBJ2-7, reads EAGVVQSPRYKIIEKKQPVAFWCNPISGHNTLYWYLQNLGQGPELLIRYENEEAVDDSQLPKDRFSAERLKGVDSTLKIQPAELGDSAVYLCASSSRNYYEQYFGPGTRLTVT.

This clonotype was recorded once. The chain links TRBV19 to TRBJ1-4; D unresolved. Germline V gene lookup returns CDR1 LNHDA and CDR2 SQIVND (reference sequence). The CDR3 extends over 14 amino acids. V lost 7 bases and J lost 8, with 17 bases in between. CDR3 region: CASTRVWGAEKLFF. The CDR3 nucleotides read TGTGCCAGTACGCGGGTCTGGGGTGCCGAAAAACTGTTTTTT.

The chain uses TRBV13 and TRBJ2-3, with 10 bases lining up with TRBD2. Germline loops: CDR1 PRHDT, CDR2 FYEKMQ (reference sequence). Trimming cost V 4 bases and J 3 bases; bases outside gene matches: 13. This CDR3 is built from 18 residues. The CDR3 DNA follows: TGTGCCAGCAGCTCGGCCGGGGCTAGCGGGAGTGGTACAGATACGCAGTATTTT. Translation gives CASSSAGASGSGTDTQYF.

This clonotype was detected ten times or more. V gene TRBV5-6 combines with J gene TRBJ2-5, with D hard to call. Germline V gene data show CDR1 as SGHDT and CDR2 as YYEEEE. This CDR3 region has 13 residues. Deletions cut 4 bases from V and 2 bases from J, with 9 bases between. The CDR3 spells CASSMSGQETQYF. Here the CDR3 DNA reads TGTGCCAGCAGCATGAGTGGGCAAGAGACCCAGTACTTC.

This clonotype was observed a handful of times. The chain employs TRBV5-1 and TRBJ2-7; 7 bases are a match to TRBD2. The CDR3 runs 14 residues. V shed 3 bases and J 2 bases; nucleotides not matched to a gene: 5. Germline V gives CDR1 SGHRS, CDR2 YFSETQ. Here the CDR3 reads CASSSGGGAYEQYF. The CDR3 nucleotides are TGCGCCAGCAGCTCGGGCGGGGGAGCCTACGAGCAGTACTTC. Drawing the rest from reference TRBV5-1 and TRBJ2-7, the complete variable domain is KAGVTQTPRYLIKTRGQQVTLSCSPISGHRSVSWYQQTPGQGLQFLFEYFSETQRNKGNFPGRFSGRQFSNSRSEMNVSTLELGDSALYLCASSSGGGAYEQYFGPGTRLTVT.

This clonotype occurred a few times. The chain links TRBV23-1 to TRBJ1-1; 7 bases map to TRBD1. TRBV23-1 is placed among ORFs of uncertain function. This CDR3 region has 13 residues. V shed 11 bases and J 0 bases; nucleotides not matched to a gene: 6. The CDR3 is CAGDRLMNTEAFF. CDR3 DNA sequence: TGCGCCGGGGACAGATTGATGAACACTGAAGCTTTCTTT.